This T cell receptor beta chain came from a study of blood T cell repertoires in COVID-19. Whole-study context: Donors in the United States, Italy and Spain gave samples during acute or convalescent COVID-19. Nucleic acid was either cDNA or gDNA, and it came from T cells, B-cell-depleted T cells, or PBMCs.

This clone appeared a single time. V lost 0 bases, J lost 2 bases, and 11 bases lay in between. The CDR3 spans 16 residues. In germline, CDR1 is LNHNV, CDR2 YYDKDF (reference sequence). Per the original methods: The authors estimated nucleated cell counts from reference gene primer amplification. Assay used: immunoSEQ multiplex PCR; TCRdb lists only in-frame clones, some missing. V and J calls and clone size come straight from that table; D and trimming were deduced from the DNA. The sample lists 80,000 to 95,000 clones; over 60% were seen once. J is TRBJ1-5 and V is TRBV15, with D tentatively TRBD1 (5 bases). Sequencing was carried out using peripheral blood. The clonotype was recovered from a woman aged 80 or over with active or convalescent COVID-19. CDR3: CATSRDSGVGNQPQHF. The CDR3 DNA reads as TGTGCCACCAGCAGAGATTCGGGGGTGGGCAATCAGCCCCAGCATTTT.